This T cell receptor (beta chain) stems from a study of blood T cell repertoires in COVID-19. One Seattle source followed patients from active infection through their disease course. There are a few counts of this clone. Trimming at V came to 5 bases and at J to 8 bases, leaving 7 bases not matched to a gene. Germline loops: CDR1 SGHNT, CDR2 YYREEE (reference sequence). The CDR3 runs 13 residues. Profiled with immunoSEQ multiplex PCR; TCRdb holds only in-frame clones, not every one. The table records around 360,000 clones, approximately 87% of them present only once. The chain uses TRBV5-4 and TRBJ1-2, with TRBD1 identical over 9 bases. This receptor was identified in a woman aged 25 to 45 with COVID-19, enrolled during active disease. The sequenced sample consisted of peripheral blood. The CDR3 region has the DNA TGTGCCAGCAGAGGAGGGACAGGGAGAGGCTACACCTTC. As protein: CASRGGTGRGYTF.